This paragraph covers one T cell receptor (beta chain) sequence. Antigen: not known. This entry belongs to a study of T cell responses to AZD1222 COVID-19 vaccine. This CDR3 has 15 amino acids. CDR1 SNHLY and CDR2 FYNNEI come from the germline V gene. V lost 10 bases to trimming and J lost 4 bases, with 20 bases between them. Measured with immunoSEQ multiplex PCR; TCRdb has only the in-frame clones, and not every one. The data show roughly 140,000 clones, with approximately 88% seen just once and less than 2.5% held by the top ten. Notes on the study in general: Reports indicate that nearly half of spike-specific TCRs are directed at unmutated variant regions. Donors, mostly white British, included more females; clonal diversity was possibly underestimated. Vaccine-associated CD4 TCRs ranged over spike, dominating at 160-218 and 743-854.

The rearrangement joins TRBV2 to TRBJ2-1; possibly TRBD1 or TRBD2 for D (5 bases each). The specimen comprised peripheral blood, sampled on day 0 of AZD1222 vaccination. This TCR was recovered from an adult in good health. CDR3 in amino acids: CATTRTGLGYNEQFF. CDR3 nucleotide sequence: TGTGCCACCACAAGAACGGGGCTTGGTTACAATGAGCAGTTCTTC.